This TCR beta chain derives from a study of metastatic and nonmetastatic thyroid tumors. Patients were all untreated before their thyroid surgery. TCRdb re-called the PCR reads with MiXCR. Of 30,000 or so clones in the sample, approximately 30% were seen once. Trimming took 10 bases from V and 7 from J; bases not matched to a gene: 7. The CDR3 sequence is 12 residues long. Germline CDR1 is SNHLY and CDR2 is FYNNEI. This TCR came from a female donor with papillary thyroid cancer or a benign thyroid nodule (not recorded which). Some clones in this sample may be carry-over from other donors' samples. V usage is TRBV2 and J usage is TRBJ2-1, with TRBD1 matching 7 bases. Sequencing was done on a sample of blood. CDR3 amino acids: CAKGAVENEQFF. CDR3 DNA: TGTGCCAAGGGGGCGGTTGAGAATGAGCAGTTCTTC.